This TCR beta chain was obtained from a study of T cells in Graves' hyperthyroidism and ophthalmopathy. As for the study in general: Peripheral blood was taken when the disease was first diagnosed, before any treatment began. Whole-study findings and limits: Blood shared most expanded thyroid clonotypes above 0.001.

There were TCR beta CDR3 regions amplified from RNA transcripts. HTBI primers were the set used in a first-round RT-PCR of the TCR CDR3. A single record per CDR3 protein comes from TCRdb applying MiXCR to the multiplex PCR reads. The sample includes about 460,000 distinct CDR3 sequences, approximately 23% of them seen just once. A remark on this clonotype: Its matching antigen is unknown.

CDR1 and CDR2 from the germline V gene are GTSNPN and SVGIG (reference sequence). Trimming removed 2 bases from V and 6 bases from J; junction bases left unmatched: 4. The CDR3 sequence is 14 residues long. Patients affected by ophthalmopathy presented a Clinical Activity Score of at least 3, a NOSPECS grade of at least 4, and disease duration below 3 months. This TCR was sampled from a woman aged 65 to 85 with Graves' ophthalmopathy. Sequencing input: blood. The V and J genes are TRBV30 and TRBJ2-7, with 13 bases that match TRBD2. Here the CDR3 DNA reads TGTGCCTGGAGTTTGGGACTAGCGGGAAGCGAGCAGTACTTC. It encodes CAWSLGLAGSEQYF.